This T cell receptor beta chain was documented in a study of T-cell memory formation after mild COVID-19. Study-level information: TCR clusters mostly belonged to single donors.

TCRdb reprocessed the 5' RACE reads via MiXCR and lists one record per CDR3 protein. The sample holds 450,000 to 650,000 distinct CDR3 sequences; approximately 21% are singletons and the top ten take roughly 9.1%. The ends lost 1 base at V and 2 bases at J; junction bases unmatched: 3. The CDR3 contains 18 residues. CDR1 and CDR2 (germline): SGHTA, FQGNSA. This receptor was taken from an adult woman who had mild COVID-19 (a few samples of this study predate the infection). Cell type and time point are not known. The material sequenced was PBMCs or a T cell subset sorted from them (not recorded which). The chain couples TRBV7-2 to TRBJ2-6, with 12 bases lining up with TRBD1. CDR3 nucleotides: TGTGCCAGCAGCTTAGTTGGGACAGGGGGCGCTGGGGCCAACGTCCTGACTTTC. The encoded protein is CASSLVGTGGAGANVLTF.